This TCR beta chain was found in a study of cytomegalovirus exposure and HLA in healthy donors (dated by TCRdb to about 2017). Looking at the study overall: An earlier analysis of approximately 550 of the donors reported about 290 Gb of sequence data and 117 million unique TCR beta sequences from 190 million or so T cells. An early release covering just under 650 HLA-typed donors comprised 300 to 350 gigabases of sequencing data and tens of millions of unique TCR sequences. Among the roughly 400 genotyped donors, about 85% belonged to the genetic ancestry cluster associated with self-reported Caucasian donors. The aim of the study was to test whether cataloging public T cell receptors could identify signatures of past pathogen exposure. The study profiled the T cell repertoires of around 700 subjects by immunosequencing and related them to cytomegalovirus serostatus. A separate validation cohort of 90 to 150 different subjects was used in addition to the 666-subject first cohort. High-throughput TCR immunosequencing, statistical association of individual TCRs with disease status, and machine learning were combined to predict cytomegalovirus infection status. A later analysis re-analyzed previously published TCR beta repertoires from roughly 690 donors and added high-resolution HLA genotyping to study TCR occurrence patterns. In the later analysis, no new phenotypic data were used to find candidate immune exposures; instead, reliance was placed on TCR beta sequences and their occurrence across donors. An earlier analysis of more than 450 of the donors used high-throughput TCR beta sequencing to judge whether each TCR beta V gene segment behaved as functional or pseudogenic. Alongside the repertoire data, information on donor age, sex, ethnicity and CMV serostatus was compiled. A later genetic analysis used genome-wide SNP genotypes for about three fifths of the 666 donors, treating that subset as a discovery cohort. All discovery cohort repertoires had been generated on a single sequencing platform. Class I and class II HLA loci were covered by the typing at four-digit resolution. The number of donors typed differed by locus, with 629-630 for A, B, C, DRB1 and DQB1, roughly 550 for DQA1, about 610 for DPA1, and 400 to 490 for DPB1. A handful of DR-DQ haplotypes were handled as single units for association and clustering because linkage in the cohort was strong. Among over 350 genotyped donors of the cohort, an average of 235,054 unique TCR beta nucleotide sequences were sequenced per donor, roughly a sixth of them non-productive. Broader findings and caveats from the paper: In this cohort, only TCR beta chains were sequenced, and detectable features were limited by the absence of alpha or paired-chain data. The 87-base-pair reads could not distinguish some IMGT-functional V segments, including TRBV6-2 and TRBV6-3, so those segments were excluded. A further reported finding was that TCR beta sequences accurately predicted the HLA-A and HLA-B alleles for most subjects in the first cohort. Most CMV-associated TCR beta chains appeared to be HLA-restricted in a later analysis, and the HLA associations seemed to be driven largely by CMV exposure. Several of the top co-occurrence clusters appeared to be linked to parvovirus B19, influenza, CMV and Epstein-Barr virus, according to a later analysis. In the study, approximately 150 TCR beta chains were listed as associated with cytomegalovirus. The classifier was reported to diagnose cytomegalovirus status with high specificity and sensitivity in both the original cohort and the validation cohort. Compared with equally common non-associated chains, HLA-associated TCR beta chains in a later analysis were more clonally expanded and had lower generation probabilities. The sequencing pipeline was judged likely to have produced a cluster of highly shared sequence variants as a technical artifact. For the cohort, immune exposure information was limited to CMV serostatus. Most TCR sequences were seen in very few donors, while some public TCRs were found in many individuals. Correlated functional status among segregating V segments might be attributable to linkage disequilibrium, but an unknown experimental factor could not be ruled out. In a later genetic analysis, a missense DCLRE1C variant was associated with V-gene and J-gene trimming of TCR beta chains, and the association was replicated in an independent cohort. Broadly in line with IMGT annotations, most TCR beta V segments showed up in productive rearrangements about 87% or about 30% of the time in an earlier analysis of 450 to 600 of the donors. Because some donors lacked HLA typing at each locus, the association tests relied only on the typed subset. In a later analysis, TCR association rates were found to vary across HLA loci, with the most associated TCRs seen for DRB1 alleles and the fewest for HLA-C alleles. When HLA alleles, especially DR and DQ, strongly co-occurred, TCR associations were difficult to assign to individual alleles. A later analysis associated about 17,000 TCR beta sequences with specific HLA alleles at a false discovery rate of 0.05. According to a later genetic analysis, donors in an Asian-associated ancestry cluster had fewer N-insertions in productive TCRs than the approximately 670-donor mean. Because counts were too low, seventeen rarely observed V segments, including chromosome 9 orphons, were excluded from the earlier analysis of 500 to 700 of the donors. Sequencing depth was assumed to be roughly uniform across donors in the presence/absence analyses, though that assumption may not hold. In vitro tests confirmed that three of the cytomegalovirus-associated TCR beta chains recognize cytomegalovirus antigens. The authors suggested that the approach could potentially be extended to other disease states and immunological phenotypes.

To note about this clone: It lacks a known antigen. Base qualities are not provided; no much larger clone lies one nucleotide away.

The germline V gene gives CDR1 as SQVTM and CDR2 as ANQGSEA. The junction shows trimming of 6 bases on V and 0 bases on J, and the gene matches do not reach 9 bases of it. The CDR3 sequence holds 17 residues, the cysteine and phenylalanine included. Just the 51-base CDR3 DNA is kept, in frame starting at base 1. The cohort consisted of 600 or so healthy bone marrow donors. At the time of sampling, all cohort members were nominally healthy, though unrecorded immune exposures were likely present. The donor tested CMV seropositive, placing the donor among the 289 seropositive members of the cohort. Each donor provided a peripheral blood sample, and peripheral blood mononuclear cells were used for TCR beta sequencing. Genomic DNA was extracted from the blood cell samples with the Qiagen DNeasy Blood Extraction Kit. Receptor amplification or capture employed the immunoSEQ multiplex PCR assay. For the multiplex PCR, a mixture combining 60 forward primers for TCR Vbeta segments and 13 reverse primers for TCR Jbeta segments was used. The CDR3 region of rearranged TCR beta genes was amplified from genomic DNA by a multiplex PCR assay. On the Illumina HiSeq System, the amplified TCR beta libraries were sequenced as 87-base-pair reads. The published analysis was carried out like this. In a later analysis, roughly 80 million unique TCR beta chains were counted across the roughly 610 repertoires, and roughly 11 million of these chains were shared by at least two donors. A nearest-neighbor algorithm error-corrected the raw reads and collapsed the reads into unique sequences, merging closely related sequences to remove PCR and sequencing errors. V, D and J gene segments were assigned by aligning CDR3 sequences to IMGT reference sequences. For a sequence to be retained, at least a six-nucleotide match to both a V gene segment and a J gene segment was required. A rearrangement was called productive if the CDR3 had no stop codons and remained in frame with V and J, and every other rearrangement was called non-productive. CDR3 was defined according to IMGT convention as the region running from the second conserved V-encoded cysteine to the conserved J-encoded phenylalanine. The earlier analysis of some 550 of the donors excluded any sequence lacking an unambiguous match to a single V gene segment. An earlier analysis of fewer than 750 of the donors classified V segments as functional when productive rearrangements were above 56.7% and as segregating when the standard deviation between donors was above 5%. A statistical classification framework was developed to diagnose cytomegalovirus status using the catalog of TCR beta chain sequences. In a later analysis, V and J genes were assigned by comparing TCR nucleotide sequences against IMGT/GENE-DB human TR gene sequences. The TCRdist pipeline was used in a later analysis to assign CDR3 sequences and most-parsimonious VDJ recombination scenarios. In a later analysis, every TCR beta chain was defined by the combination of its CDR3 amino acid sequence and its V-gene family, and reads without a unique V-gene family were dropped. In a later analysis, 550 to 650 highly shared, low-generation-probability nucleotide sequences were removed to address suspected cross-contamination and a sequencing artifact. In a later analysis, a clonal expansion index for each public chain was calculated from normalized within-repertoire ranks of inferred template counts. A later analysis computed generation probabilities with a VDJ recombination model fitted to out-of-frame rearrangements, and checked the results against IGoR. In a later analysis, hypergeometric tests were used to score TCR-TCR, TCR-HLA and TCR-CMV co-occurrence, with a repertoire-size bias correction applied to TCR pairs. To estimate false discovery rates, a later analysis permuted the HLA or CMV assignments 20 times. In a later analysis, co-occurring TCRs were grouped with DBSCAN, and TCRdist sequence similarity was added when clustering was performed within HLA-allele-positive subsets. Repertoires with fewer than 30,000 or more than 120,000 public chains, plus five repertoires with anomalous nucleotide sharing, were excluded from co-occurrence clustering. Drawn from immuneACCESS, this table holds only the in-frame rearrangements with V and J called that TCRdb kept. Clones are partly lost; checked studies trace under half to an unresolved V gene and leave the rest unexplained. Clonal size and the V and J genes are those of that table, whereas D and trimming came from the DNA. In this sample the table shows more than 150,000 clones, about 85% of which occur a single time. Jointly, the top ten make up 1.3% of the sample.

The sample consisted of PBMCs. This sequence uses TRBV29-1 and TRBJ2-1, and TRBD2 aligns with 12 junction nucleotides. The clonotype comes from a man aged 50 to 60 in good health and CMV-seropositive. The CDR3 here reads CSVPGTSGLSSYNEQFF. The DNA sequence follows: TGCAGCGTCCCCGGGACTAGCGGGCTAAGCTCCTACAATGAGCAGTTCTTC.